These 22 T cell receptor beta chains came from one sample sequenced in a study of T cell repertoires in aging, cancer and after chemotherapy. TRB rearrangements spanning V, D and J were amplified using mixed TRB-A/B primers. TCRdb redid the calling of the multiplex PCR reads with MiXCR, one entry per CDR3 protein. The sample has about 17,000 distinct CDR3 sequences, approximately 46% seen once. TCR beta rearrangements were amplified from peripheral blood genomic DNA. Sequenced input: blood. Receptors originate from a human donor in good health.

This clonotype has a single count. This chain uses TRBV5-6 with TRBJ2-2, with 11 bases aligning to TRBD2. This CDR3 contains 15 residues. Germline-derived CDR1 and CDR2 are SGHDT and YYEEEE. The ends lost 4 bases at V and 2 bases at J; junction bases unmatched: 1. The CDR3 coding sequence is TGTGCCAGCAGCCGACTAGCGGGAAACACCGGGGAGCTGTTTTTT. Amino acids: CASSRLAGNTGELFF.

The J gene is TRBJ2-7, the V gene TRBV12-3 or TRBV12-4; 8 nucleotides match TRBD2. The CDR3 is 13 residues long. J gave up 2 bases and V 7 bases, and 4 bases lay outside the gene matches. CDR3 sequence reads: CASKIGGAYEQYF. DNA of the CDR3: TGTGCCAGCAAAATCGGGGGGGCCTACGAGCAGTACTTC.

The CDR3 coding sequence is TGTGCCAGTACCCGGGGGGCCCTTCCAACTAATGAAAAACTGTTTTTT. Protein product: CASTRGALPTNEKLFF. The chain links TRBV11-1 to TRBJ1-4; D perhaps matches TRBD1 (6 bases). With 9 bases removed from V and 0 bases from J, the gap between germline ends came to 17 bases. The CDR3 is 16 residues long. Germline V gene sequence: CDR1 SGHAT, CDR2 FQDESV (reference sequence).

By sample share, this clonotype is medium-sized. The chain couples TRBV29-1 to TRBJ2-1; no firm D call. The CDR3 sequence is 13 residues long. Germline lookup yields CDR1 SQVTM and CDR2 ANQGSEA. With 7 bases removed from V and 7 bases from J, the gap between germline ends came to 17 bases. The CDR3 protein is CSAHAPIGNEQFF. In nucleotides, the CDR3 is TGCAGCGCCCATGCCCCGATTGGGAATGAGCAGTTCTTC.

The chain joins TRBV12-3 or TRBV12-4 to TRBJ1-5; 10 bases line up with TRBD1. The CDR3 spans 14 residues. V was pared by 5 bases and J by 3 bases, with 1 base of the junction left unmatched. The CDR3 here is CASSGTGVNQPQHF. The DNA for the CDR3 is TGTGCCAGCAGTGGGACAGGGGTCAATCAGCCCCAGCATTTT.

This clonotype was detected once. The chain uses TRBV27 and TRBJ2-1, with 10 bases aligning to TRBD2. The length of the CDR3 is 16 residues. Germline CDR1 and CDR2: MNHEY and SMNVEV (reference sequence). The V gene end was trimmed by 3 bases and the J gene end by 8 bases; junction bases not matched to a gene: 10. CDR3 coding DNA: TGTGCCAGCAGTTTTCTCTCTAGCGGGAGCTTCGATGAGCAGTTCTTC. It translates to CASSFLSSGSFDEQFF.

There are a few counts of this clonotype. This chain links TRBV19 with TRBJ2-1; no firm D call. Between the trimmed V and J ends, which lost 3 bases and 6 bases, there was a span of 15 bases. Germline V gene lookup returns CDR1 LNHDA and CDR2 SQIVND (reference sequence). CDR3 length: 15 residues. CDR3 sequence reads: CASSISPQKSNEQFF. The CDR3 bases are TGTGCCAGTAGTATCAGCCCCCAGAAGAGCAATGAGCAGTTCTTC.

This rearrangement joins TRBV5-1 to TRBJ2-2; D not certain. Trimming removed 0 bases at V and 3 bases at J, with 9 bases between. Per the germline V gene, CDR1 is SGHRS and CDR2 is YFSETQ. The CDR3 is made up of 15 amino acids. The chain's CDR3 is CASSLAGRDTGELFF. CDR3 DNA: TGCGCCAGCAGCTTGGCCGGAAGGGACACCGGGGAGCTGTTTTTT.

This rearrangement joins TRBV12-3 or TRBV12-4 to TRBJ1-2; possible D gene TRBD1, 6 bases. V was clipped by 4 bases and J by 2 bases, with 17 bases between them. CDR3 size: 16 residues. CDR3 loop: CASSSGGGRGNYGYTF. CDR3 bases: TGTGCCAGCAGTTCGGGTGGGGGCAGGGGAAACTATGGCTACACCTTC.

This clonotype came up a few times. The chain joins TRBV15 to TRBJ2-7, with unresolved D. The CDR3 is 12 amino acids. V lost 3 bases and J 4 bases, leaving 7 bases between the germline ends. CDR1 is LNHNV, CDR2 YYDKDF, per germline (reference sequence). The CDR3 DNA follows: TGTGCCACCAGCAGCGGCGATTACGAGCAGTACTTC. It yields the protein CATSSGDYEQYF.

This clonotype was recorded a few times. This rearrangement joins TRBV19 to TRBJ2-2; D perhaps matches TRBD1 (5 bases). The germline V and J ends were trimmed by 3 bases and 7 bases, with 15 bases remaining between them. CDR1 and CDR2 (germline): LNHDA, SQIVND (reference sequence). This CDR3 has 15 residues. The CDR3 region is CASSIAQGFGGELFF. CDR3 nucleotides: TGTGCCAGTAGTATTGCCCAGGGTTTCGGCGGGGAGCTGTTTTTT. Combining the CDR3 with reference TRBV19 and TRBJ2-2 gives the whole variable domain DGGITQSPKYLFRKEGQNVTLSCEQNLNHDAMYWYRQDPGQGLRLIYYSQIVNDFQKGDIAEGYSVSREKKESFPLTVTSAQKNPTAFYLCASSIAQGFGGELFFGEGSRLTVL.

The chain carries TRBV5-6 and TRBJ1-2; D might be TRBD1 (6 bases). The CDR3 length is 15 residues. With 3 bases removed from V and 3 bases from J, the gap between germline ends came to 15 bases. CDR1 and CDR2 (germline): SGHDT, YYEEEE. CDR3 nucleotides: TGTGCCAGCAGCTCAACGGGGGGCGCCTACTATGGCTACACCTTC. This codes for CASSSTGGAYYGYTF.

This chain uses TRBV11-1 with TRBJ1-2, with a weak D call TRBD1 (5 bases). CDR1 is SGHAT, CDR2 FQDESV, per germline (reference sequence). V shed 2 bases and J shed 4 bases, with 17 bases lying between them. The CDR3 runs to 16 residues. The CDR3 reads CASSLSQLGPSYGYTF. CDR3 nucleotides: TGTGCCAGCAGCTTAAGCCAGTTGGGACCATCCTATGGCTACACCTTC.

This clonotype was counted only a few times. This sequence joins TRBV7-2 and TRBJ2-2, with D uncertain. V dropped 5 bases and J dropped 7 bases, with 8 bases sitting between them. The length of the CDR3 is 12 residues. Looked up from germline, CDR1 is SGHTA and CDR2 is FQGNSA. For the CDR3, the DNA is TGTGCCAGCAGCCCGGATGTCGGGGAGCTGTTTTTT. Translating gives CASSPDVGELFF. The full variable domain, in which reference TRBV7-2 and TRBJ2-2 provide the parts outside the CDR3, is GAGVSQSPSNKVTEKGKDVELRCDPISGHTALYWYRQSLGQGLEFLIYFQGNSAPDKSGLPSDRFSAERTGGSVSTLTIQRTQQEDSAVYLCASSPDVGELFFGEGSRLTVL.

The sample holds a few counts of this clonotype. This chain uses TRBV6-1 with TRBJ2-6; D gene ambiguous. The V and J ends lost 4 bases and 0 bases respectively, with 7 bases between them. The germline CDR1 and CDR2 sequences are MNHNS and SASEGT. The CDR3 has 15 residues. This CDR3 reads CASSASFSGANVLTF. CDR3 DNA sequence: TGTGCCAGCAGTGCCTCTTTCTCTGGGGCCAACGTCCTGACTTTC.

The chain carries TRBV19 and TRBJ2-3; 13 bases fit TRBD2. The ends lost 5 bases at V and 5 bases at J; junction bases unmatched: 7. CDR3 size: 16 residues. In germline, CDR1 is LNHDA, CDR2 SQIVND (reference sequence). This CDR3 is CASSSGLAGVLDTQYF. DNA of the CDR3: TGTGCCAGTAGTTCTGGACTAGCGGGAGTGTTAGATACGCAGTATTTT.

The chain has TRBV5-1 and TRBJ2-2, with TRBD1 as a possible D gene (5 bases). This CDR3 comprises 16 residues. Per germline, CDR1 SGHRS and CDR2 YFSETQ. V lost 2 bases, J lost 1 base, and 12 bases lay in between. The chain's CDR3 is CASSLVTGMNTGELFF. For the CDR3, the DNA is TGCGCCAGCAGCTTAGTAACAGGAATGAACACCGGGGAGCTGTTTTTT.

The CDR3 sequence: CASSEAGEGDEKLFF. The CDR3 coding sequence is TGTGCCAGCAGTGAAGCTGGGGAAGGGGATGAAAAACTGTTTTTT. The gene calls are TRBV6-1 and TRBJ1-4; perhaps TRBD1 as D (5 bases). The germline V gene has CDR1 MNHNS and CDR2 SASEGT. CDR3 length: 15 residues. Trimming stripped 0 bases from V and 6 bases from J, with 11 bases between.

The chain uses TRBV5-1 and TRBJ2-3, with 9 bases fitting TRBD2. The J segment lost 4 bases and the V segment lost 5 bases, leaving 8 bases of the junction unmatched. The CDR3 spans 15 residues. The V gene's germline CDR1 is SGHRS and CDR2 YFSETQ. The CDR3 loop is CASSPGLALSDTQYF. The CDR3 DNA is TGCGCCAGCAGTCCGGGACTAGCCTTGTCAGATACGCAGTATTTT. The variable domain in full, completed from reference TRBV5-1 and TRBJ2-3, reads KAGVTQTPRYLIKTRGQQVTLSCSPISGHRSVSWYQQTPGQGLQFLFEYFSETQRNKGNFPGRFSGRQFSNSRSEMNVSTLELGDSALYLCASSPGLALSDTQYFGPGTRLTVL.

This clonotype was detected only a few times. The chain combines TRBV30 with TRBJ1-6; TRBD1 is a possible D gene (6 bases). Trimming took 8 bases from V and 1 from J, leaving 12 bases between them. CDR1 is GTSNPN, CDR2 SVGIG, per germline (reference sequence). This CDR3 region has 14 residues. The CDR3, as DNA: TGTGCCGGACAACAGGGATCCTATAATTCACCCCTCCACTTT. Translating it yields CAGQQGSYNSPLHF.

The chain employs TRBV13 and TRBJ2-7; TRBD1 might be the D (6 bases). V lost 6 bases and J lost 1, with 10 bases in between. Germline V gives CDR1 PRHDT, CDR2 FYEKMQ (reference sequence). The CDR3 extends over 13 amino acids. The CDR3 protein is CASSTQGSYEQYF. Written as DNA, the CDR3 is TGTGCCAGCAGTACACAGGGATCCTACGAGCAGTACTTC.

Here the CDR3 reads CAISDARNTEAFF. CDR3 bases: TGTGCCATCAGTGATGCCAGAAACACTGAAGCTTTCTTT. The chain combines TRBV10-3 with TRBJ1-1; no clear D. This CDR3 spans 13 amino acids. The germline V gene encodes CDR1 ENHRY and CDR2 SYGVKD. The V and J ends lost 3 bases and 2 bases respectively, with 7 bases between them.